Listed here is a single TCR beta chain. TCRdb keeps only in-frame clones here, not all; method: immunoSEQ multiplex PCR. The sample lists about 43,000 clones, approximately 94% occurring once. Per germline, CDR1 SGHTA and CDR2 FQGNSA. The germline V and J ends were trimmed by 2 bases and 12 bases, with 14 bases remaining between them. This CDR3 is 13 amino acids long. The data were obtained in a study of control samples from healthy donors and cancer patients. The sample comprised blood. The genes are TRBV7-2 and TRBJ2-1, with D perhaps assigned TRBD1 or TRBD2 (6 bases each). The origin of this receptor is a man aged 55 to 69 in good health. The DNA for the CDR3 is TGTGCCAGCAGCTTACCCCCGGGGGCGGGGCAGTTCTTC. Protein sequence: CASSLPPGAGQFF.